This passage covers 32 T cell receptor beta chains from one sample sequenced in a study of cytomegalovirus exposure and HLA in healthy donors. PCR involved 60 Vbeta and 13 Jbeta primers. Sequencing used immunoSEQ multiplex PCR; TCRdb keeps in-frame clones, though not all of them. The table has approximately 280,000 clones, 70% to 90% seen once. Sequencing used PBMCs. Receptor source: a woman between 18 and 29 years old in good health and CMV-seronegative.

V usage is TRBV11-3 and J usage is TRBJ2-4; 9 nucleotides line up with TRBD1. V was pared by 4 bases and J by 6 bases, with 7 bases of the junction left unmatched. This CDR3 is built from 15 residues. Germline CDR1 is SGHNT and CDR2 is YENEEA. CDR3 loop: CASSSGQGIGNIQYF. CDR3 DNA sequence: TGTGCCAGCAGCTCCGGACAGGGGATTGGAAACATTCAGTACTTC.

CDR3 nucleotides: TGCGCCAGCAGCTTGTGGCGGGGGGAAATCTACAATGAGCAGTTCTTC. This gives the protein CASSLWRGEIYNEQFF. The genes are TRBV5-1 and TRBJ2-1, with 8 bases lining up with TRBD2. CDR1 is SGHRS and CDR2 is YFSETQ in the germline V gene. V gave up 1 base and J gave up 3 bases; unmatched junction bases: 6. The CDR3 totals 16 residues.

This clone came up once. V is TRBV27 and J is TRBJ1-1; 9 positions agree with TRBD1. Per the germline V gene, CDR1 is MNHEY and CDR2 is SMNVEV (reference sequence). After removal of 10 bases from V and 4 bases from J, the junction contained 7 bases not matched to a gene. The CDR3 is 13 residues long. CDR3 loop: CATTGGGSTEAFF. CDR3 nucleotide sequence: TGTGCCACTACAGGGGGCGGGAGCACTGAAGCTTTCTTT.

This clone showed up just once. The chain has TRBV5-8 and TRBJ1-5; no reliable D call. V was clipped by 4 bases and J by 0 bases, with 8 bases between them. The CDR3 runs to 14 residues. Germline V gives CDR1 SGHTS, CDR2 YDEGEE. CDR3: CASSRRDSNQPQHF. In DNA form, the CDR3 reads TGTGCCAGCAGCCGTCGCGATAGCAATCAGCCCCAGCATTTT.

The chain combines TRBV4-1 with TRBJ2-7; possibly TRBD1 for D (6 bases). The germline CDR1 and CDR2 sequences are MGHRA and YSYEKL. CDR3 length equals 14 residues. Between the trimmed V and J ends, which lost 0 bases and 5 bases, there was a span of 11 bases. This CDR3 is CASSQDWGRDEQYF. For the CDR3, the DNA is TGCGCCAGCAGCCAAGATTGGGGGCGGGACGAGCAGTACTTC.

The rearrangement links TRBV27 to TRBJ1-6; maybe TRBD1 (5 bases). CDR1 and CDR2 (germline): MNHEY, SMNVEV (reference sequence). Trimming took 5 bases from V and 5 from J, leaving 19 bases between them. CDR3 size: 17 residues. The DNA of the CDR3 is TGTGCCAGCAGTCTCCGGGGGATCAATCTAGATAATTCACCCCTCCACTTT. Translated, it gives CASSLRGINLDNSPLHF.

J is TRBJ2-7 and V is TRBV4-1; the D gene is possibly TRBD2 (5 bases). V lost 4 bases and J 0 bases, leaving 10 bases between the germline ends. The CDR3 is 14 amino acids. The germline V gene has CDR1 MGHRA and CDR2 YSYEKL. CDR3 in amino acids: CASSLFRGSYEQYF. In DNA, the CDR3 is TGCGCCAGCAGCCTCTTCCGGGGCTCCTACGAGCAGTACTTC.

V and J are TRBV7-3 and TRBJ1-2, with 9 bases aligning to TRBD1. The CDR3 spans 15 residues. Trimming removed 5 bases from V and 3 bases from J; junction bases left unmatched: 7. Per the germline V gene, CDR1 is SGHTA and CDR2 is FQGTGA. The CDR3 DNA is TGTGCCAGCAGCCCTACAGGGGGCGCTTACTATGGCTACACCTTC. Amino acids: CASSPTGGAYYGYTF.

The chain recombines TRBV2 with TRBJ2-1, with TRBD2 matching 7 bases. Per the germline V gene, CDR1 is SNHLY and CDR2 is FYNNEI. J was trimmed by 5 bases and V by 3 bases; bases with no gene match: 13. The CDR3 totals 17 residues. CDR3 protein: CASSDPSRGETDNEQFF. CDR3 bases: TGTGCCAGCAGTGATCCGTCCCGGGGGGAGACGGACAATGAGCAGTTCTTC. Supplemented by reference TRBV2 and TRBJ2-1, the full variable domain reads EPEVTQTPSHQVTQMGQEVILRCVPISNHLYFYWYRQILGQKVEFLVSFYNNEISEKSEIFDDQFSVERPDGSNFTLKIRSTKLEDSAMYFCASSDPSRGETDNEQFFGPGTRLTVL.

This clone was observed a few times. The V and J genes are TRBV14 and TRBJ2-7, with TRBD2 matching over 13 bases. The CDR3 totals 15 residues. J gave up 4 bases and V 0 bases, and 0 bases lay outside the gene matches. In germline, CDR1 is SGHDN, CDR2 FVKESK. The CDR3 DNA reads TGTGCCAGCAGCCAAGAACTAGCGGGGGGGTACGAGCAGTACTTC. Translated, it gives CASSQELAGGYEQYF. The full variable domain, its missing parts supplied by reference TRBV14 and TRBJ2-7, is EAGVTQFPSHSVIEKGQTVTLRCDPISGHDNLYWYRRVMGKEIKFLLHFVKESKQDESGMPNNRFLAERTGGTYSTLKVQPAELEDSGVYFCASSQELAGGYEQYFGPGTRLTVT.

The chain employs TRBV11-3 and TRBJ2-5; TRBD2 matches 8 bases. The junction had 7 bases not matched to a gene; V was cut back by 3 bases and J by 1 base. The CDR3 spans 16 residues. Germline V gene lookup returns CDR1 SGHNT and CDR2 YENEEA. The chain's CDR3 is CASSLGQRGSQETQYF. The CDR3 DNA reads TGTGCCAGCAGCTTGGGGCAGCGGGGGTCCCAAGAGACCCAGTACTTC.

The chain joins TRBV2 to TRBJ2-2; 9 bases line up with TRBD1. This CDR3 contains 16 residues. With V trimmed by 7 bases and J by 4 bases, 10 bases remained unmatched. Looked up from germline, CDR1 is SNHLY and CDR2 is FYNNEI. The CDR3 DNA is TGTGCCAGCACCGCGGACAGGGGCCTTAGCACCGGGGAGCTGTTTTTT. It encodes CASTADRGLSTGELFF.

This chain links TRBV19 with TRBJ1-5, with 9 bases lining up with TRBD1. This CDR3 contains 15 residues. Germline V gene sequence: CDR1 LNHDA, CDR2 SQIVND (reference sequence). Trimming took 7 bases from V and 6 from J; bases not matched to a gene: 10. As DNA, the CDR3 is TGTGCCAGTATGGTAGGACAGGGGTTGGGTCAGCCCCAGCATTTT. As protein: CASMVGQGLGQPQHF.

V gene TRBV9 combines with J gene TRBJ1-4, with TRBD1 as a possible D gene (6 bases). The CDR3 is made up of 14 amino acids. Trimming removed 0 bases at V and 7 bases at J, with 10 bases between. Germline V CDR1 and CDR2: SGDLS, YYNGEE. In DNA form, the CDR3 reads TGTGCCAGCAGCGTAGAACAGGGACGTGAAAAACTGTTTTTT. Its protein is CASSVEQGREKLFF.

The chain combines TRBV15 with TRBJ2-7; 9 bases map to TRBD1. V shed 3 bases and J 3 bases; nucleotides not matched to a gene: 15. This CDR3 spans 18 amino acids. Germline CDR1 reads LNHNV; CDR2 reads YYDKDF (reference sequence). The CDR3 nucleotides are TGTGCCACCAGCAGGAGACCAACCCGGGACAGGGAGGACTACGAGCAGTACTTC. It specifies CATSRRPTRDREDYEQYF.

The rearrangement links TRBV6-1 to TRBJ2-7, with 9 bases fitting TRBD1. The CDR3 runs to 15 residues. Germline CDR1 and CDR2: MNHNS and SASEGT. J gave up 5 bases and V 6 bases, and 11 bases lay outside the gene matches. CDR3 region: CASRRTGAMGDEQYF. The CDR3 nucleotides read TGTGCCAGCAGGCGGACAGGGGCGATGGGGGACGAGCAGTACTTC.

Concerning this clone: Germline is not matched at one junction end, which may reflect a read error. The chain joins TRBV7-9 to TRBJ1-4; D uncertain. CDR1 and CDR2 (germline): SEHNR, FQNEAQ (reference sequence). The CDR3 consists of 13 residues. This CDR3 reads CASNPPTSEKLFF. CDR3 DNA: TGTGCCAGCAACCCACCGACTAGTGAAAAACTGTTTTTT. The full variable domain, its missing parts supplied by reference TRBV7-9 and TRBJ1-4, is DTGVSQNPRHKITKRGQNVTFRCDPISEHNRLYWYRQTLGQGPEFLTYFQNEAQLEKSRLLSDRFSAERPKGSFSTLEIQRTEQGDSAMYLCASNPPTSEKLFFGSGTQLSVL.

The rearrangement links TRBV19 to TRBJ1-1; 9 positions match TRBD1. The V and J ends lost 4 bases and 5 bases, in that order; junction bases with no gene match: 5. CDR3 length: 14 residues. Germline loops: CDR1 LNHDA, CDR2 SQIVND (reference sequence). The CDR3 sequence: CASSTGQGWTEAFF. The CDR3, as DNA: TGTGCCAGTAGTACCGGACAGGGGTGGACTGAAGCTTTCTTT.

The chain uses TRBV7-9 and TRBJ2-3; D not resolved. Between the trimmed V and J ends, which lost 3 bases and 4 bases, there was a span of 5 bases. From germline, CDR1 is SEHNR and CDR2 FQNEAQ (reference sequence). The length of the CDR3 is 12 residues. The CDR3 DNA is TGTGCCAGCAGCTTCTCTTCAGATACGCAGTATTTT. It translates to CASSFSSDTQYF.

This clone was seen only once. The rearrangement links TRBV5-1 to TRBJ2-1; TRBD1 agrees at 7 bases. The CDR3 sequence is 15 residues long. Germline-derived CDR1 and CDR2 are SGHRS and YFSETQ. CDR3 loop: CASAAGTASYNEQFF. DNA of the CDR3: TGCGCTAGCGCCGCCGGGACAGCGTCCTACAATGAGCAGTTCTTC.

The rearrangement uses TRBV10-3 and TRBJ1-2, with D tentatively TRBD1 (5 bases). The ends were cut back, 11 bases at V and 1 base at J, with 14 bases in the middle. CDR3 length equals 13 residues. CDR1 is ENHRY, CDR2 SYGVKD, per germline. DNA of the CDR3: TGTGCCGGGACGGGAGACTTTAACTATGGCTACACCTTC. This gives the protein CAGTGDFNYGYTF.

The rearrangement joins TRBV9 to TRBJ2-5, with 10 bases matching TRBD2. Germline V gene lookup returns CDR1 SGDLS and CDR2 YYNGEE. This CDR3 region has 18 residues. Germline trimming cut 3 bases from V and 0 bases from J; bases unmatched to any gene: 11. In DNA, the CDR3 is TGTGCCAGCAGCGAGAGGAATGAACTAGCGGGGTACCAAGAGACCCAGTACTTC. This codes for CASSERNELAGYQETQYF.

This chain connects TRBV29-1 to TRBJ2-3; D is possibly TRBD2 (5 bases). This CDR3 has 18 residues. The germline V and J ends were trimmed by 1 base and 2 bases, with 22 bases remaining between them. CDR1 is SQVTM, CDR2 ANQGSEA, per germline. CDR3 DNA sequence: TGCAGCGTTGAAGTCGAGGGCAGCCCACGGCCTTTCACAGATACGCAGTATTTT. It is translated as CSVEVEGSPRPFTDTQYF.

The chain joins TRBV10-1 to TRBJ2-7; D possibly corresponds to TRBD2 (5 bases). The CDR3 covers 14 residues. Germline CDR1 is WNHNN and CDR2 is SYGVQD (reference sequence). V was pared by 4 bases and J by 0 bases, with 10 bases between. DNA of the CDR3: TGCGCCAGCAGTGTTCTGGCGGGCTCCTACGAGCAGTACTTC. Its translation is CASSVLAGSYEQYF.

Concerning this clone itself: One junction end does not reproduce the germline sequence, and a read error may be involved. The chain combines TRBV5-4 with TRBJ2-7, with 8 positions matching TRBD1. The CDR3 totals 14 residues. Germline CDR1 is SGHNT and CDR2 is YYREEE (reference sequence). CDR3 loop: CASSTDPGGPLAGF. CDR3 sequence (DNA): TGTGCCAGCAGCACCGACCCAGGGGGCCCCCTCGCCGGGTTC.

This chain connects TRBV29-1 to TRBJ1-1, with D maybe TRBD1 (6 bases). Germline lookup yields CDR1 SQVTM and CDR2 ANQGSEA. The CDR3 sequence is 10 residues long. Here the CDR3 DNA reads TGCACCCCTCGGACAGTTGAAGCTTTCTTT. This encodes CTPRTVEAFF.

The chain uses TRBV5-1 and TRBJ2-7; D is unresolved. Germline assignment: CDR1 SGHRS and CDR2 YFSETQ. V was clipped by 0 bases and J by 3 bases, with 10 bases between them. This CDR3 spans 14 amino acids. In DNA form, the CDR3 reads TGCGCCAGCAGCTTGGATTCCGGTTACTACGAGCAGTACTTC. It encodes CASSLDSGYYEQYF.

This clone was seen just once. V and J are TRBV7-8 and TRBJ2-1; D may be TRBD2 (6 bases). Looked up from germline, CDR1 is SGHVS and CDR2 is FQNEAQ. Trimming removed 5 bases at V and 6 bases at J, with 14 bases between. This CDR3 has 14 amino acids. This CDR3 reads CASSLRGRSNEQFF. CDR3 coding DNA: TGTGCCAGCAGCCTCCGAGGGAGGTCCAATGAGCAGTTCTTC. The variable domain in full, with the rest retrieved from reference TRBV7-8 and TRBJ2-1, is GAGVSQSPRYKVAKRGQDVALRCDPISGHVSLFWYQQALGQGPEFLTYFQNEAQLDKSGLPSDRFFAERPEGSVSTLKIQRTQQEDSAVYLCASSLRGRSNEQFFGPGTRLTVL.

The chain is built from TRBV30 and TRBJ1-1; no clear D gene. From germline, CDR1 is GTSNPN and CDR2 SVGIG (reference sequence). Trimming cost V 3 bases and J 5 bases, with 13 bases left between them. This CDR3 region has 13 residues. The CDR3, as DNA: TGTGCCTGGAGAACCTCCCCGGTAACTGAAGCTTTCTTT. Its translation: CAWRTSPVTEAFF. Full variable domain (outside the CDR3, taken from reference TRBV30 and TRBJ1-1): SQTIHQWPATLVQPVGSPLSLECTVEGTSNPNLYWYRQAAGRGLQLLFYSVGIGQISSEVPQNLSASRPQDRQFILSSKKLLLSDSGFYLCAWRTSPVTEAFFGQGTRLTVV.

The CDR3 coding sequence is TGTGCCAGCAGCGTAACGAGCGGGGGGGCCTCGCAGTATTTT. This codes for CASSVTSGGASQYF. The rearrangement uses TRBV9 and TRBJ2-3, with TRBD2 identical over 10 bases. This CDR3 region has 14 residues. Germline V gene lookup returns CDR1 SGDLS and CDR2 YYNGEE. The trim removed 1 base at V and 10 bases at J, leaving 6 bases unmatched. The full variable domain, in which reference TRBV9 and TRBJ2-3 provide the parts outside the CDR3, is DSGVTQTPKHLITATGQRVTLRCSPRSGDLSVYWYQQSLDQGLQFLIQYYNGEERAKGNILERFSAQQFPDLHSELNLSSLELGDSALYFCASSVTSGGASQYFGPGTRLTVL.

The V gene is TRBV7-9, the J gene TRBJ2-7, with D maybe TRBD1 (6 bases). V was shortened by 0 bases and J by 3 bases, with 6 bases between the two germline ends. The CDR3 spans 13 residues. Per germline, CDR1 SEHNR and CDR2 FQNEAQ (reference sequence). CDR3 in amino acids: CASSLATGYEQYF. In nucleotides, the CDR3 is TGTGCCAGCAGCTTAGCGACAGGCTACGAGCAGTACTTC.

The chain recombines TRBV10-2 with TRBJ1-1, with D possibly being TRBD1 (5 bases). The CDR3 extends over 11 amino acids. The germline V gene encodes CDR1 WSHSY and CDR2 SAAADI. Between the trimmed V and J ends, which lost 11 bases and 6 bases, there was a span of 13 bases. CDR3 in amino acids: CASEGAAEAFF. The CDR3 nucleotides are TGCGCCTCCGAAGGGGCGGCTGAAGCTTTCTTT.